This T cell receptor beta chain is from a study of blood T cell repertoires in COVID-19. Study details: Whether acute or convalescent, the COVID-19 samples came from the United States, Italy and Spain.

In the original processing: Nucleated cell counts were estimated from reference gene primer amplification. The assay was immunoSEQ multiplex PCR, and TCRdb's table has in-frame clones only and misses some. V and J calls and clone size are as listed in that table; D and trimming were resolved from the DNA. This table holds fewer than 150,000 clones, about 88% found once. Sequencing input: peripheral blood. This clonotype was obtained from a woman aged 70-85 years who had recovered from COVID-19.

CDR3 region: CASSLTRRQNYGYTF. DNA for the CDR3: TGTGCCAGCAGCTTAACGCGGCGACAGAACTATGGCTACACCTTC. The rearrangement uses TRBV7-3 and TRBJ1-2; D possibly corresponds to TRBD1 (5 bases). Germline V gives CDR1 SGHTA, CDR2 FQGTGA. The V end was cut by 0 bases, the J end by 2 bases, with 10 bases between. The CDR3 length is 15 residues.